This TCR beta chain was recorded in a study of T cell responses to AZD1222 COVID-19 vaccine. Study-wide results and limits: Reportedly, nearly half of unique spike TCRs recognized epitopes outside B.1.351/B.1.1.7 mutations. Clonal diversity was possibly underestimated, and the donors were mostly white British, with more females. Seropositivity was recorded at baseline in only 6 or 7 AZD1222 recipients. Two AZD1222 administrations were followed by greater Spike-specific TCR breadth and depth.

Of note for this clone: Its antigen is unidentified.

The data were produced by immunoSEQ multiplex PCR, yet TCRdb's version contains in-frame clones alone and is incomplete. The sample consists of fewer than 200,000 clones, approximately 88% of them appearing once. The CDR3 is made up of 16 amino acids. The sample was peripheral blood, taken on day 0 of AZD1222 vaccination. The TCR comes from an adult in good health. J is TRBJ2-2 and V is TRBV21-1; the table's D call, TRBD2, was not checked against the DNA. TRBV21-1 constitutes a pseudogene. In DNA form, the CDR3 reads TGTGCCAGCAGCAATTGGGCGGGAGAGGTTACCGGGGAGCTGTTTTTT. Encoded protein: CASSNWAGEVTGELFF.